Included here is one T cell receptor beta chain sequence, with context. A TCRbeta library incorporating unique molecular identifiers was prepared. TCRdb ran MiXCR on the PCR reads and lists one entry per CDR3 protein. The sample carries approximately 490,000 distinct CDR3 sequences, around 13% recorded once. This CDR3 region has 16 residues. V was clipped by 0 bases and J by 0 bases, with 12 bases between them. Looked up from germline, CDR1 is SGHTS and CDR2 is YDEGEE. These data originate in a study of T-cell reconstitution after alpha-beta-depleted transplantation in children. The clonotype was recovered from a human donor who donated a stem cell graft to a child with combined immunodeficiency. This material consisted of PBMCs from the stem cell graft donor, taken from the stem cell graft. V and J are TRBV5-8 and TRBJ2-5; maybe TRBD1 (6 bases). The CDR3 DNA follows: TGTGCCAGCAGCTTGGCCAAGGGACAAAACCAAGAGACCCAGTACTTC. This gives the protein CASSLAKGQNQETQYF.